The source of this TCR beta chain is a study of T cells in narcolepsy. Study-level information: Patients with NT1 or NT2 and healthy control donors were enrolled. Whole-study findings and limits: Comparing one patient's CSF and blood CD4+ clonotypes highlighted HCRT- and TRIB2-specific autoreactive clonotypes.

This clone was counted between two and nine times. The antigen remains undetermined. The V gene's germline CDR1 is DFQATT and CDR2 SNEGSKA (reference sequence). Trimming took 6 bases from V and 1 from J, leaving 7 bases between them. The CDR3 contains 11 residues. Sequencing was performed with immunoSEQ multiplex PCR; in TCRdb, only in-frame clones are kept and a portion is missing. The sample contains roughly 25,000 clones, 85% of which appear only once. The rearrangement joins TRBV20-1 to TRBJ2-7, with unresolved D. This sequence was found in a human donor in good health. Sequenced sample: memory (CD45RA-) CD4+ T cells from blood. The CDR3 nucleotides read TGCAGTGCGGCTGGGTCCTACGAGCAGTACTTC. Protein: CSAAGSYEQYF.